This TCR beta chain was sequenced for a study of cytomegalovirus exposure and HLA in healthy donors. Findings and limits, study-wide: V- and J-gene trimming in TCR beta was tied to a missense DCLRE1C variant by an analysis performed later. When analyzed later, the rates of TCR association showed variation by HLA locus, with DRB1 the most and HLA-C the fewest. In presence/absence analyses, roughly uniform sequencing depth across donors was assumed.

The PCR contained 60 Vbeta and 13 Jbeta primers. Sequencing was performed with immunoSEQ multiplex PCR; in TCRdb, only in-frame clones are kept and a portion is missing. The sample has 110,000 to 150,000 clones; 77% are singletons. CDR1 PRHDT and CDR2 FYEKMQ come from the germline V gene (reference sequence). The trim removed 1 base at V and 2 bases at J, leaving 4 bases unmatched. The CDR3 runs 15 residues. With respect to this clone: Its antigen is currently unknown.

Sequencing was performed on PBMCs. The gene calls are TRBV13 and TRBJ2-7; TRBD1 aligns across 8 bases. The sequence derives from a male donor in good health and CMV-seronegative. The CDR3 reads CASSLDPTGAYEQYF. The DNA of the CDR3 is TGTGCCAGCAGCTTAGATCCGACAGGGGCCTACGAGCAGTACTTC.